This T cell receptor beta chain derives from a study of shared clonotypes between healthy human individuals. CD45RA-negative memory and CD45RA+ naive subsets were split from the CD4+ cells. As regards this clone: Its antigen remains unidentified.

Libraries were prepared by immunoSEQ multiplex PCR; TCRdb keeps only in-frame clonotypes and omits some of them. The sample carries 780,000 or so clones, just under 75% recorded once. The CDR3 extends over 15 amino acids. V shed 8 bases and J shed 2 bases, with 17 bases lying between them. Germline-derived CDR1 and CDR2 are SNHLY and FYNNEI. General study results and limits: Among non-shared clonotypes, generation probabilities were lower than among those shared by all four donors. Though the depth was large, rarefaction showed that sorted-subset sequencing was incomplete. Naive subsets usually exceeded memory subsets in estimated richness.

The sequencing sample was made of memory CD4+ T cells sorted from blood. Subset described: CD45RA-negative fraction. The chain uses TRBV2 and TRBJ2-3; unclear D gene. The receptor was derived from a young woman in good health. The CDR3 bases are TGTGCCAGCTCCCGACCAGTTGGAGTCACAGATACGCAGTATTTT. Translated: CASSRPVGVTDTQYF.